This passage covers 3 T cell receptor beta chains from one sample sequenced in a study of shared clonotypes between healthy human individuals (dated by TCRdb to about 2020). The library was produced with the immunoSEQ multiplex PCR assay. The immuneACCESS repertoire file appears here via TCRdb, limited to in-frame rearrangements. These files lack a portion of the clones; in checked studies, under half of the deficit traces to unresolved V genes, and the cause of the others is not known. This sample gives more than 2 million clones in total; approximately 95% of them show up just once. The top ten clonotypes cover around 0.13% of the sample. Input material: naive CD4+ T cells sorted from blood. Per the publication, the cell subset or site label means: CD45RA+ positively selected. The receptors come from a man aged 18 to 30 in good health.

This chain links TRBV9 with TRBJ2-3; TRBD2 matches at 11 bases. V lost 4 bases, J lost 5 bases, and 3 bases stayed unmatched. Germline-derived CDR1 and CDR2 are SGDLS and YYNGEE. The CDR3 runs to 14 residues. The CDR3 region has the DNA TGTGCCAGCAGCCCGGGACTAGCGGAAGATACGCAGTATTTT. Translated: CASSPGLAEDTQYF.

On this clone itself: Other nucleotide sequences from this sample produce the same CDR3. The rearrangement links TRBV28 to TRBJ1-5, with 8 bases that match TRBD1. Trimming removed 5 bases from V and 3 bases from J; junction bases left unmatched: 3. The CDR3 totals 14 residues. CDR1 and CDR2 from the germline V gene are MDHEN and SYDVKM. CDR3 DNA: TGTGCCAGCAGTCTGGGACAGGACAATCAGCCCCAGCATTTT. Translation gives CASSLGQDNQPQHF.

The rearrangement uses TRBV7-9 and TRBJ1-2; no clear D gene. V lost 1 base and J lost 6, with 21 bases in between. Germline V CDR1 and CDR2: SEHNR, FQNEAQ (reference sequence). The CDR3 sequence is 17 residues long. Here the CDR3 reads CASSLVPRSSEGNGYTF. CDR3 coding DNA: TGTGCCAGCAGCTTAGTCCCCCGTTCGTCAGAAGGTAATGGCTACACCTTC.